This TCR beta chain came from a study of post-analysis software for immune sequencing data. Study-level points and caveats: Diversity measured as normalized Chao1 was significantly lower in multiple sclerosis patients than in controls.

Between the trimmed V and J ends, which lost 0 bases and 9 bases, there was a span of 12 bases. The germline gives CDR1 SGHTA, CDR2 FQGNSA. The CDR3 has 14 amino acids. Each TCR beta cDNA library carried unique molecular identifiers. TCRdb redid the calling of the PCR reads with MiXCR, one entry per CDR3 protein. The sample holds about 160,000 distinct CDR3 sequences, 35% to 40% seen once. In the case of this clonotype: Its cognate antigen is unknown.

The sequence was collected from a girl aged 5 to 17 with multiple sclerosis. The chain couples TRBV7-2 to TRBJ2-1; D gene ambiguous. The sample in question was blood, obtained after autologous hematopoietic stem cell transplantation. The CDR3 coding sequence is TGTGCCAGCAGCTTAGCGCGTCACTCTGGTGAGCAGTTCTTC. This codes for CASSLARHSGEQFF.